Listed below are T cell receptor beta chains from one sample, sequenced in a study of cytomegalovirus exposure and HLA in healthy donors. TCRdb's table, derived via immunoSEQ multiplex PCR, lists solely in-frame clones and lacks some. The sample carries over 200,000 clones, about 86% recorded once. Sequencing was performed on PBMCs. These receptors were taken from a woman under 30 in good health and CMV-seronegative. The CDR3 runs from the conserved cysteine through the conserved F or W. D genes are given only for firm matches. Clone size is shown for a subset of rows, as once, few, many or a class of expanded clone.

>once|TRBD2|TRBV28|TRBJ2-1
CASSGRNRNEQFF
TGTGCCAGCAGCGGGAGGAATCGTAATGAGCAGTTCTTC
>NA|NA|TRBV6-6|TRBJ2-6
CASSYRANVLTF
TGTGCCAGCAGTTATAGGGCCAACGTCCTGACTTTC
>NA|NA|TRBV5-1|TRBJ2-2
CASSWIRGNHGELFF
TGCGCCAGCAGCTGGATCCGGGGGAACCACGGGGAGCTGTTTTTT
>NA|TRBD2|TRBV9|TRBJ2-1
CASSVAGGGYNEQFF
TGTGCCAGCAGCGTAGCGGGAGGCGGGTACAATGAGCAGTTCTTC
>NA|NA|TRBV29-1|TRBJ1-2
CSVQRNPAVGELNYGYTF
TGCAGCGTTCAGAGGAACCCAGCCGTCGGCGAACTAAACTATGGCTACACCTTC
>NA|NA|TRBV5-1|TRBJ2-2
CASTDPLEAANTGELFF
TGCGCCAGCACAGATCCCCTTGAAGCGGCGAACACCGGGGAGCTGTTTTTT
>NA|NA|TRBV5-6|TRBJ2-3
CASTLPGVRTDTQYF
TGTGCCAGCACCCTACCGGGAGTTCGAACAGATACGCAGTATTTT
>NA|TRBD2|TRBV15|TRBJ2-1
CATSRDPGGVSVQFF
TGTGCCACCAGCAGAGATCCCGGGGGGGTTTCGGTGCAGTTCTTC
>NA|TRBD2|TRBV11-1|TRBJ2-3
CASSSGLAEVATDTQYF
TGTGCCAGCAGCTCCGGACTAGCGGAAGTCGCCACAGATACGCAGTATTTT
>NA|NA|TRBV28|TRBJ2-5
CASSPLRIGQGKETQYF
TGTGCCAGCAGCCCTCTAAGGATAGGGCAGGGGAAGGAGACCCAGTACTTC
>NA|NA|TRBV25-1|TRBJ2-2
CASSHNINTGELFF
TGTGCCAGCAGTCACAACATTAACACCGGGGAGCTGTTTTTT
>NA|NA|TRBV29-1|TRBJ2-1
CSVAVDSGVYNEQFF
TGCAGCGTTGCCGTGGACTCGGGGGTTTACAATGAGCAGTTCTTC
>NA|TRBD1|TRBV5-8|TRBJ2-2
CASSLIQLTGVVTGELFF
TGTGCCAGCAGCTTGATTCAATTGACAGGGGTAGTCACCGGGGAGCTGTTTTTT
>NA|NA|TRBV12-5|TRBJ2-1
CASPHRSGEQGGNEQFF
TGTGCTAGTCCGCATCGATCGGGAGAACAGGGGGGGAATGAGCAGTTCTTC
>NA|TRBD2|TRBV19|TRBJ2-7
CASSIGLAAYYEQYF
TGTGCCAGTAGTATAGGGCTAGCGGCCTACTACGAGCAGTACTTC
>NA|TRBD1|TRBV27|TRBJ1-5
CASRPPTGVPYVFSNQPQHF
TGTGCCAGCAGACCCCCGACAGGGGTTCCGTATGTTTTTAGCAATCAGCCCCAGCATTTT